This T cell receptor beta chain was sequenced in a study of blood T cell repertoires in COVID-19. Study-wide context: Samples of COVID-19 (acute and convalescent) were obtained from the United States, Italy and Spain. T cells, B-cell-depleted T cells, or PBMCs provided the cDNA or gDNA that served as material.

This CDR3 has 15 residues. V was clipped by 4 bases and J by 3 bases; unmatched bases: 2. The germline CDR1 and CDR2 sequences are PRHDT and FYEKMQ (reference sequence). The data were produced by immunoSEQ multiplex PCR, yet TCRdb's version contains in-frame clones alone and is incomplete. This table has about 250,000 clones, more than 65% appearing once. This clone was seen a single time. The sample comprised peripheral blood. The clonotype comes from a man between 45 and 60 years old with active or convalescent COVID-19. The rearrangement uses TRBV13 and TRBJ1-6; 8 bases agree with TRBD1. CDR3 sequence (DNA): TGTGCCAGCAGCTCGGACAGGGACTATAATTCACCCCTCCACTTT. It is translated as CASSSDRDYNSPLHF.